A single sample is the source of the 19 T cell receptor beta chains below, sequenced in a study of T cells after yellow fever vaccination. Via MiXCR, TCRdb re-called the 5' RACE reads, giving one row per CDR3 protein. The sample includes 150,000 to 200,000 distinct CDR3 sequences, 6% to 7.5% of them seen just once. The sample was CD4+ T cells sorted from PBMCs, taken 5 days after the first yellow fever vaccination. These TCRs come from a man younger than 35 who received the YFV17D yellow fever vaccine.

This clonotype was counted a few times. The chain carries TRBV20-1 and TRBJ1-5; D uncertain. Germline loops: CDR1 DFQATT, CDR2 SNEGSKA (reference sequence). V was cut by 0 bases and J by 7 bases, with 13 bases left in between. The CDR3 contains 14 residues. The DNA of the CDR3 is TGCAGTGCTAGAGAGGCGCGGGGTTGGCAGCCCCAGCATTTT. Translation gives CSAREARGWQPQHF.

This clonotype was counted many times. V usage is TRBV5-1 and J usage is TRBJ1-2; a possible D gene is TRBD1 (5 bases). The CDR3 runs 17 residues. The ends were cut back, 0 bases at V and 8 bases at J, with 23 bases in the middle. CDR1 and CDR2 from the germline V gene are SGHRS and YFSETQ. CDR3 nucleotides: TGCGCCAGCAGCTTGGCCGGGTTTCGAGGGGTCCTTGTCGGCTACACCTTC. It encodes CASSLAGFRGVLVGYTF.

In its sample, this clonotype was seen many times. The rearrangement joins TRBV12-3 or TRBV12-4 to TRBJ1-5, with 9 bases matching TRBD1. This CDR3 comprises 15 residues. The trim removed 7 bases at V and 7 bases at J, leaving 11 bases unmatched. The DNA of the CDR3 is TGTGCCAGCACCTACACGGGACAGGGAGGACAGCCCCAGCATTTT. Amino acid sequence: CASTYTGQGGQPQHF.

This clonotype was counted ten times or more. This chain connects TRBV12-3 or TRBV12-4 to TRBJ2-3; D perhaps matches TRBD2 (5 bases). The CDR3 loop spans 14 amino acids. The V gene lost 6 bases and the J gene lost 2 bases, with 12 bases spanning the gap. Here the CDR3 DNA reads TGTGCCAGCAGGCAGTCCCGGGACACAGATACGCAGTATTTT. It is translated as CASRQSRDTDTQYF.

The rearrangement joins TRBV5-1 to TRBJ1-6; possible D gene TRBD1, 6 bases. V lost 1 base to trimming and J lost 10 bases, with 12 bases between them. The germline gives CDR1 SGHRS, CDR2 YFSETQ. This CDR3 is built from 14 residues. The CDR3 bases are TGCGCCAGCAGCTTGACAGGGAGGGACTCACCCCTCCACTTT. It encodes CASSLTGRDSPLHF. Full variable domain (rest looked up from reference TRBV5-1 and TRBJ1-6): KAGVTQTPRYLIKTRGQQVTLSCSPISGHRSVSWYQQTPGQGLQFLFEYFSETQRNKGNFPGRFSGRQFSNSRSEMNVSTLELGDSALYLCASSLTGRDSPLHFGNGTRLTVT.

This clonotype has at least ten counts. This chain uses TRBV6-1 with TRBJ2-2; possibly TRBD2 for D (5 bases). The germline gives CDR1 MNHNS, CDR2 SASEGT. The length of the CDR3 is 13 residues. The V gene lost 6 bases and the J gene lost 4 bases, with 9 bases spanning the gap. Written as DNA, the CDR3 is TGTGCCAGCAGAGCTAGCTTCACCGGGGAGCTGTTTTTT. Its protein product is CASRASFTGELFF.

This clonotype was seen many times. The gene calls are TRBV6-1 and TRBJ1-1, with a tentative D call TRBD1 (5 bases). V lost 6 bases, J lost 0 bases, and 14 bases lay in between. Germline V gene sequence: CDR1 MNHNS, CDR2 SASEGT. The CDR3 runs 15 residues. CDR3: CASSRAAGMNTEAFF. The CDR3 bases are TGTGCCAGCAGCCGAGCAGCAGGGATGAACACTGAAGCTTTCTTT.

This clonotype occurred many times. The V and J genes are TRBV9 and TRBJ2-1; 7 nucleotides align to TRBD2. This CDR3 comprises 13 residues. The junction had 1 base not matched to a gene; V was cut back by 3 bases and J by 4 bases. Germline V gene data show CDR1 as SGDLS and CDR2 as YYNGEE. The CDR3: CASSASGYNEQFF. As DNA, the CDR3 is TGTGCCAGCAGCGCTAGCGGATACAATGAGCAGTTCTTC. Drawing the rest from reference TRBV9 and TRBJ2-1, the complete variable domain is DSGVTQTPKHLITATGQRVTLRCSPRSGDLSVYWYQQSLDQGLQFLIQYYNGEERAKGNILERFSAQQFPDLHSELNLSSLELGDSALYFCASSASGYNEQFFGPGTRLTVL.

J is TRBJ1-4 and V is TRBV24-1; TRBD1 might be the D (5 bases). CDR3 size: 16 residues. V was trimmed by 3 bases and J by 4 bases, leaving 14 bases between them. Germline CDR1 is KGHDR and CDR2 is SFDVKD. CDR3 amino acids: CATSDPRGFVNEKLFF. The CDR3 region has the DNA TGTGCCACCAGTGATCCCCGGGGGTTCGTTAATGAAAAACTGTTTTTT.

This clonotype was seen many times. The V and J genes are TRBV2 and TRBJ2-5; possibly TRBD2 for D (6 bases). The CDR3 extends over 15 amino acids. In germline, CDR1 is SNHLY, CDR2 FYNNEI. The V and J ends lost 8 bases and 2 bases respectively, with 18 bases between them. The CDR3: CASRSAGGPQETQYF. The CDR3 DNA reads TGTGCCAGCCGGAGTGCTGGAGGGCCTCAAGAGACCCAGTACTTC.

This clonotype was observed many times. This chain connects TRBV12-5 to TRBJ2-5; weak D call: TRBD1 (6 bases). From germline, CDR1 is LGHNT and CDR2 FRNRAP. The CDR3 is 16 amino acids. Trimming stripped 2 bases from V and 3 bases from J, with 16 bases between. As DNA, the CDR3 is TGTGCTAGTGGTTTGCCCCAAAACCGGGACAAAGAGACCCAGTACTTC. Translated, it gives CASGLPQNRDKETQYF.

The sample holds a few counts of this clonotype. The CDR3 sequence is CASSSSTGANGYNEQFF. The CDR3, as DNA: TGTGCCAGCAGCAGCTCGACAGGGGCCAACGGATACAATGAGCAGTTCTTC. J is TRBJ2-1 and V is TRBV5-5; 8 bases match TRBD1. The germline V gene has CDR1 SGHKS and CDR2 YYEKEE (reference sequence). The CDR3 is made up of 17 amino acids. V was pared by 4 bases and J by 4 bases, with 13 bases of the junction left unmatched.

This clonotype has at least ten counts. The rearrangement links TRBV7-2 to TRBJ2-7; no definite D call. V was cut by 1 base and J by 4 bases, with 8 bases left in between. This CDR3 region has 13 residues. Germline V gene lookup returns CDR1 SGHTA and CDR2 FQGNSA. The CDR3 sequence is CASSLGQRYEQYV. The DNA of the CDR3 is TGTGCCAGCAGCTTAGGGCAGAGATACGAGCAGTACGTC.

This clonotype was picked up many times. This CDR3 is CSALGPTQYF. CDR3 in DNA: TGCAGTGCCCTCGGCCCGACCCAGTACTTC. The V gene is TRBV20-1, the J gene TRBJ2-5; D is undetermined. CDR3 length: 10 amino acids. CDR1 is DFQATT, CDR2 SNEGSKA, per germline (reference sequence). The V end lost 6 bases, the J end lost 7 bases, and 9 bases lay between the germline ends.

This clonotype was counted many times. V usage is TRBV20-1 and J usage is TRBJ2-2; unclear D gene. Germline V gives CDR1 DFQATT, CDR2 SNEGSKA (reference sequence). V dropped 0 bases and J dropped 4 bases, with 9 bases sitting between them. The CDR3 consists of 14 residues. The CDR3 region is CSARDWRVTGELFF. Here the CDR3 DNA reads TGCAGTGCTAGAGATTGGCGCGTCACCGGGGAGCTGTTTTTT.

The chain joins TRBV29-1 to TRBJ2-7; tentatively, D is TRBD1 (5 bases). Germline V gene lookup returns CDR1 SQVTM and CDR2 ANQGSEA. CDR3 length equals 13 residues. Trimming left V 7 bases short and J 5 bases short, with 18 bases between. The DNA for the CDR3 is TGCAGCGCCCTTGTTCAGGGCCAGAACGAGCAGTACTTC. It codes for CSALVQGQNEQYF.

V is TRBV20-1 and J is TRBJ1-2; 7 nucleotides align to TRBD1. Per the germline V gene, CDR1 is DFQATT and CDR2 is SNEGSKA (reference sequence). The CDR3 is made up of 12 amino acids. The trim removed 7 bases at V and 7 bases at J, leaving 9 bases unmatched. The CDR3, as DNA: TGCAGTGGAGTGGCAGGGGGGTCTGGCTACACCTTC. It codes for CSGVAGGSGYTF.

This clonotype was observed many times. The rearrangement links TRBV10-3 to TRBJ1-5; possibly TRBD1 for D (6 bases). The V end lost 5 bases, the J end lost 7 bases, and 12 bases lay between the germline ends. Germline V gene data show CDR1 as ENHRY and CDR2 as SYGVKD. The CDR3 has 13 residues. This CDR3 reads CAISRQDRQPQHF. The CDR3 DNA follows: TGTGCCATCAGTCGACAGGATCGGCAGCCCCAGCATTTT.

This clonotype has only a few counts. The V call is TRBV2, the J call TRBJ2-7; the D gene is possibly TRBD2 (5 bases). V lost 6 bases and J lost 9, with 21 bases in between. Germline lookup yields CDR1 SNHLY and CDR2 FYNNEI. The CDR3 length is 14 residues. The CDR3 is CASRGAAPAGGQYF. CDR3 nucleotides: TGTGCCAGCAGGGGCGCAGCGCCCGCGGGTGGGCAGTACTTC.